A single sample is the source of the 2 T cell receptor beta chains below, sequenced in a study of post-analysis software for immune sequencing data. Study-wide findings and caveats: Among roughly five TRBV segments more frequent in patients than controls were TRBV5-6, TRBV5-1 and TRBV20-1.

Prepared TCR beta cDNA libraries contained unique molecular identifiers. TCRdb redid the calling of the PCR reads with MiXCR, one entry per CDR3 protein. Seen here are 700,000 to 900,000 distinct CDR3 sequences, 46% observed once, and the top ten hold around 4.7%. These receptors lack a known antigen. The source material was blood. These receptors all come from a girl aged 5-17 years with multiple sclerosis.

The chain is built from TRBV18 and TRBJ2-1, with a tentative D call TRBD2 (6 bases). The germline V gene has CDR1 KGHSH and CDR2 LQKENI. Trimming stripped 1 base from V and 6 bases from J, with 16 bases between. The CDR3 contains 16 residues. As DNA, the CDR3 is TGTGCCAGCTCACCACTTCGGGGGAGCCCATCCAATGAGCAGTTCTTC. Its protein is CASSPLRGSPSNEQFF.

The table lists this clonotype with a count of one. This chain connects TRBV27 to TRBJ1-5; D is unclear. The CDR3 extends over 13 amino acids. From germline, CDR1 is MNHEY and CDR2 SMNVEV (reference sequence). V lost 4 bases and J lost 9, with 13 bases in between. CDR3 DNA: TGTGCCAGCAGTTATGACATGAGTCGGCCCCAGCATTTT. Protein: CASSYDMSRPQHF.